Following are 11 T cell receptor beta chains from one sample sequenced in a study of technical replicates of blood from a few donors. TCRdb keeps only in-frame clones here, not all; method: immunoSEQ multiplex PCR. The table has 75,000 to 90,000 clones, just over 90% seen once. Sequencing was performed on T cells isolated from PBMCs. Every receptor here comes from a human donor in good health.

The rearrangement joins TRBV28 to TRBJ2-7; 7 nucleotides match TRBD1. CDR1 MDHEN and CDR2 SYDVKM come from the germline V gene. This CDR3 has 14 residues. V shed 4 bases, J shed 3 bases, and the junction held 6 bases outside the gene matches. The CDR3 reads CASSSGTVFYEQYF. CDR3 nucleotides: TGTGCCAGCAGTTCCGGGACAGTCTTCTACGAGCAGTACTTC.

This chain connects TRBV4-1 to TRBJ2-5; D is ambiguous. The CDR3 is 14 amino acids. Per the germline V gene, CDR1 is MGHRA and CDR2 is YSYEKL. The V gene lost 0 bases and the J gene lost 5 bases, with 10 bases spanning the gap. Here the CDR3 DNA reads TGCGCCAGCAGCCAAGAGTCCTATACGGAGACCCAGTACTTC. Amino acids: CASSQESYTETQYF.

The V and J genes are TRBV5-1 and TRBJ2-3, with no clear D. Germline loops: CDR1 SGHRS, CDR2 YFSETQ. The CDR3 extends over 13 amino acids. V gave up 1 base and J gave up 4 bases, with 7 bases separating them. CDR3 nucleotide sequence: TGCGCCAGCAGCTTGATCTCTCCAGATACGCAGTATTTT. Amino acids: CASSLISPDTQYF. Full variable domain (rest looked up from reference TRBV5-1 and TRBJ2-3): KAGVTQTPRYLIKTRGQQVTLSCSPISGHRSVSWYQQTPGQGLQFLFEYFSETQRNKGNFPGRFSGRQFSNSRSEMNVSTLELGDSALYLCASSLISPDTQYFGPGTRLTVL.

The CDR3 is CASSIDRAYEQYF. DNA for the CDR3: TGCGCCAGCAGCATCGACAGGGCCTACGAGCAGTACTTC. The chain has TRBV5-1 and TRBJ2-7; 7 nucleotides match TRBD1. The CDR3 has 13 residues. Germline CDR1 SGHRS, CDR2 YFSETQ. V lost 4 bases to trimming and J lost 2 bases; unmatched junction nucleotides: 3.

The V gene is TRBV29-1, the J gene TRBJ1-3; D gene ambiguous. This CDR3 has 11 residues. The V and J ends lost 6 bases and 2 bases respectively, with 5 bases between them. Germline loops: CDR1 SQVTM, CDR2 ANQGSEA. In DNA form, the CDR3 reads TGCAGCGTCGCGGCTGGAAACACCATATATTTT. Protein sequence: CSVAAGNTIYF.

This clone has just one count. The chain recombines TRBV2 with TRBJ2-7, with 10 bases that match TRBD1. The V gene's germline CDR1 is SNHLY and CDR2 FYNNEI. This CDR3 has 14 amino acids. V gave up 7 bases and J gave up 3 bases; unmatched junction bases: 6. The CDR3 loop reads CASTAGQGYYEQYF. The DNA of the CDR3 is TGTGCCAGCACCGCGGGACAGGGGTACTACGAGCAGTACTTC.

V usage is TRBV5-1 and J usage is TRBJ2-1; 7 bases agree with TRBD1. Germline trimming cut 3 bases from V and 4 bases from J; bases unmatched to any gene: 4. The CDR3 has 14 residues. CDR1 is SGHRS, CDR2 YFSETQ, per germline. CDR3 sequence: CASSSGQAYNEQFF. The CDR3 region has the DNA TGCGCCAGCAGCTCCGGACAGGCTTACAATGAGCAGTTCTTC.

The chain combines TRBV4-1 with TRBJ2-5; 15 nucleotides match TRBD2. The V segment lost 3 bases and the J segment 0 bases; nucleotides outside the gene matches: 2. Per the germline V gene, CDR1 is MGHRA and CDR2 is YSYEKL. CDR3 length: 17 amino acids. The CDR3 sequence is CASSHGTSGGNQETQYF. As DNA, the CDR3 is TGCGCCAGCAGCCACGGGACTAGCGGGGGGAACCAAGAGACCCAGTACTTC.

V is TRBV27 and J is TRBJ1-4, with 7 bases lining up with TRBD1. The V gene's germline CDR1 is MNHEY and CDR2 SMNVEV (reference sequence). CDR3 length: 13 amino acids. J was trimmed by 8 bases and V by 5 bases; bases with no gene match: 5. CDR3: CASSATGPEKLFF. CDR3 in DNA: TGTGCCAGCAGTGCGACAGGGCCGGAAAAACTGTTTTTT.

This clone was recorded only once. The CDR3 protein is CSVISFSGAGELFF. As DNA, the CDR3 is TGCAGCGTTATTTCTTTTAGCGGAGCCGGGGAGCTGTTTTTT. The chain recombines TRBV29-1 with TRBJ2-2; perhaps TRBD2 as D (6 bases). V dropped 5 bases and J dropped 6 bases, with 16 bases sitting between them. Germline V lookup: CDR1 SQVTM, CDR2 ANQGSEA. This CDR3 is 14 amino acids long.

V usage is TRBV10-1 and J usage is TRBJ1-5, with a tentative D call TRBD1 (5 bases). The CDR3 extends over 14 amino acids. CDR1 WNHNN and CDR2 SYGVQD come from the germline V gene (reference sequence). Trimming pared 0 bases from V and 6 bases from J, leaving 9 bases between. Here the CDR3 DNA reads TGCGCCAGCAGTGAGTCCCCCGACAGTCAGCCCCAGCATTTT. Its translation: CASSESPDSQPQHF.